The rows below give T cell receptor beta chains drawn from one sample of a study of regulatory T cells in long-lasting Graves disease. TCRdb itself ran the multiplex PCR reads through MiXCR, one entry per CDR3 protein. The sample has about 460,000 distinct CDR3 sequences, approximately 22% seen once. This sample comprised peripheral blood mononuclear cells (PBMCs), obtained when the disease was refractory, from a patient treated with antithyroid drugs. These receptors were obtained from a female donor with Graves disease. Both conserved end residues are part of each CDR3. The order of the fields is J gene, CDR3 length, D gene, clone size, V gene, CDR3 protein, CDR3 DNA. The D gene is left open where the match is weak. Clone sizes are given selectively: once, few, many, or a class where the clone is expanded.

TRBJ1-1 | 15 | . | . | TRBV7-9 | CASSHSGSLNTEAFF | TGTGCCAGCAGCCATTCAGGTTCATTGAACACTGAAGCTTTCTTT
TRBJ1-5 | 14 | . | many | TRBV2 | CASSALADNQPQHF | TGTGCCAGCAGTGCCCTGGCGGATAATCAGCCCCAGCATTTT
TRBJ1-3 | 13 | . | many | TRBV12-3/TRBV12-4 | CASSFEIGNTIYF | TGTGCCAGCAGCTTTGAAATAGGAAACACCATATATTTT
TRBJ1-5 | 15 | . | many | TRBV6-1 | CASRREGGGHQPQHF | TGTGCCAGCAGACGAGAAGGGGGAGGCCATCAGCCCCAGCATTTT
TRBJ1-2 | 12 | . | many | TRBV20-1 | CSALDKSYGYTF | TGCAGTGCCCTAGACAAGTCTTATGGCTACACCTTC
TRBJ2-2 | 15 | TRBD1 | many | TRBV29-1 | CSVEGGQGRTGELFF | TGCAGCGTTGAGGGGGGACAGGGGAGAACCGGGGAGCTGTTTTTT
TRBJ2-7 | 14 | . | many | TRBV7-2 | CASGIRGPSYEQYF | TGTGCCAGCGGCATCCGGGGGCCCTCCTACGAGCAGTACTTC
TRBJ1-5 | 14 | . | . | TRBV19 | CASSRSQLNQPQHF | TGTGCCAGTAGTAGGTCACAGCTCAATCAGCCCCAGCATTTT
TRBJ2-5 | 15 | . | few | TRBV6-5 | CASSYEGSPTETQYF | TGTGCCAGCAGTTATGAGGGATCCCCTACAGAGACCCAGTACTTC
TRBJ1-2 | 16 | . | many | TRBV2 | CASSEDIEGADYGYTF | TGTGCCAGCAGTGAAGACATAGAAGGGGCGGACTATGGCTACACCTTC
TRBJ2-2 | 17 | . | . | TRBV12-3/TRBV12-4 | CASSYARGLSNTGELFF | TGTGCCAGCAGTTACGCCCGAGGGCTATCGAACACCGGGGAGCTGTTTTTT
TRBJ1-5 | 12 | . | . | TRBV20-1 | CSARRGDQPQHF | TGCAGTGCTAGAAGGGGTGATCAGCCCCAGCATTTT
TRBJ2-5 | 15 | TRBD1 | many | TRBV28 | CASKEEQGAGETQYF | TGTGCCAGCAAAGAGGAACAGGGGGCGGGGGAGACCCAGTACTTC
TRBJ1-1 | 14 | . | few | TRBV6-5 | CASSYTRLNTEAFF | TGTGCCAGCAGTTATACCAGATTGAACACTGAAGCTTTCTTT
TRBJ2-1 | 14 | TRBD2 | . | TRBV12-3/TRBV12-4 | CASSLGTSGMAQFF | TGTGCCAGCAGTTTGGGGACTAGCGGGATGGCGCAGTTCTTC
TRBJ2-2 | 14 | TRBD2 | many | TRBV10-3 | CAISVGLVTGELFF | TGTGCCATCAGTGTGGGACTAGTCACCGGGGAGCTGTTTTTT
TRBJ2-5 | 15 | . | many | TRBV2 | CASSEFGGGTETQYF | TGTGCCAGCAGTGAATTCGGGGGCGGGACGGAGACCCAGTACTTC
TRBJ2-7 | 13 | TRBD1 | many | TRBV6-1 | CASTRTGTYEQYF | TGTGCCAGCACTAGGACAGGGACCTACGAGCAGTACTTC
TRBJ1-2 | 15 | . | . | TRBV11-2 | CASTSPGASRDGYTF | TGTGCCAGCACCTCACCCGGGGCCTCTCGGGATGGCTACACCTTC
TRBJ2-5 | 14 | . | few | TRBV2 | CASSPSRAQETQYF | TGTGCCAGCAGTCCCTCGCGGGCCCAAGAGACCCAGTACTTC
TRBJ2-7 | 11 | . | many | TRBV12-3/TRBV12-4 | CASSGQYEQYF | TGTGCCAGCAGTGGACAGTACGAGCAGTACTTC
TRBJ1-5 | 13 | . | . | TRBV20-1 | CSARGQSNQPQHF | TGCAGTGCTAGAGGACAAAGCAATCAGCCCCAGCATTTT
TRBJ1-2 | 11 | . | many | TRBV6-2/TRBV6-3 | CASSYQGGYTF | TGTGCCAGCAGTTACCAGGGGGGCTACACCTTC
TRBJ1-5 | 15 | TRBD1 | few | TRBV5-1 | CASSPGDRSNQPQHF | TGCGCCAGCAGCCCGGGGGACAGGAGCAATCAGCCCCAGCATTTT
TRBJ2-7 | 13 | TRBD2 | many | TRBV28 | CASSSAGGYEQYF | TGTGCCAGCAGCTCTGCGGGAGGTTACGAGCAGTACTTC
TRBJ2-2 | 17 | . | many | TRBV24-1 | CATSDPAGTPNTGELFF | TGTGCCACCAGTGACCCCGCCGGGACACCTAACACCGGGGAGCTGTTTTTT
TRBJ1-5 | 15 | . | many | TRBV7-2 | CASSLEATSNQPQHF | TGTGCCAGCAGCTTAGAGGCGACTAGCAATCAGCCCCAGCATTTT
TRBJ2-5 | 13 | . | . | TRBV27 | CASSFSSGETQYF | TGTGCCAGCAGTTTCTCCAGCGGAGAGACCCAGTACTTC
TRBJ1-1 | 15 | . | many | TRBV6-5 | CASSYSTLLNTEAFF | TGTGCCAGCAGTTACTCGACTTTATTGAACACTGAAGCTTTCTTT
TRBJ2-7 | 16 | . | few | TRBV7-9 | CASSTQAQGLYDEQYF | TGTGCCAGCAGCACACAGGCCCAGGGCCTTTATGACGAGCAGTACTTC
TRBJ2-5 | 16 | . | . | TRBV5-4 | CASSFDPGGQGETQYF | TGTGCCAGCAGCTTCGACCCCGGGGGCCAGGGGGAGACCCAGTACTTC
TRBJ2-6 | 18 | TRBD1 | . | TRBV15 | CATSRPGTGYTGANVLTF | TGTGCCACCAGCAGGCCCGGGACAGGGTATACTGGGGCCAACGTCCTGACTTTC
TRBJ2-7 | 13 | TRBD2 | many | TRBV6-1 | CATTSGGAYEQYF | TGTGCCACCACTAGCGGGGGTGCATACGAGCAGTACTTC
TRBJ1-3 | 16 | . | . | TRBV7-9 | CASSRPMGSSGNTIYF | TGTGCCAGCAGCCGACCTATGGGCTCCTCTGGAAACACCATATATTTT
TRBJ2-3 | 17 | TRBD2 | many | TRBV28 | CASSPTSGSVGTDTQYF | TGTGCCAGCAGTCCTACTAGCGGGAGTGTGGGCACAGATACGCAGTATTTT
TRBJ1-6 | 14 | . | many | TRBV28 | CASSLTVRNSPLHF | TGTGCCAGCAGTTTAACCGTGCGGAATTCACCCCTCCACTTT
TRBJ2-2 | 13 | . | few | TRBV19 | CASSIWDTGELFF | TGTGCCAGTAGTATATGGGACACCGGGGAGCTGTTTTTT
TRBJ2-3 | 19 | . | few | TRBV11-2 | CASSPRGFPGHWFTDTQYF | TGTGCCAGCAGCCCCCGAGGATTTCCGGGACACTGGTTCACAGATACGCAGTATTTT
TRBJ2-7 | 14 | . | many | TRBV28 | CASSSHFNSYEQYF | TGTGCCAGCAGTTCCCACTTCAACTCCTACGAGCAGTACTTC
TRBJ2-7 | 16 | TRBD1 | . | TRBV5-1 | CASSLGQGERIHEQYF | TGCGCCAGCAGCTTGGGACAGGGAGAACGGATCCACGAGCAGTACTTC
TRBJ2-5 | 15 | TRBD2 | . | TRBV19 | CASSERLAGEETQYF | TGTGCCAGTAGTGAGAGACTAGCGGGAGAAGAGACCCAGTACTTC
TRBJ1-2 | 16 | . | few | TRBV5-6 | CASSDTTGGTNYGYTF | TGTGCCAGCAGTGACACCACGGGTGGGACTAACTATGGCTACACCTTC
TRBJ2-7 | 15 | . | few | TRBV7-3 | CASSLRGGLQAEQYF | TGTGCCAGCAGCTTAAGGGGGGGCCTTCAGGCGGAGCAGTACTTC
TRBJ2-7 | 16 | TRBD2 | . | TRBV6-2/TRBV6-3 | CASSLSPLAGFGEQYF | TGCGCCAGCAGCCTCTCCCCACTAGCGGGGTTCGGGGAGCAGTACTTC
TRBJ1-2 | 15 | TRBD1 | . | TRBV14 | CASSPSRQGTYGYTF | TGTGCCAGCAGCCCCTCCCGACAGGGGACGTATGGCTACACCTTC
TRBJ1-5 | 14 | . | many | TRBV7-2 | CASSLVSPGQPQHF | TGTGCCAGCAGCTTAGTGTCCCCTGGTCAGCCCCAGCATTTT
TRBJ1-1 | 17 | . | . | TRBV10-3 | CAISERAPQNMNTEAFF | TGTGCCATCAGTGAGCGGGCTCCCCAGAATATGAACACTGAAGCTTTCTTT
TRBJ1-5 | 15 | . | many | TRBV7-2 | CASSLAGVSNQPQHF | TGTGCCAGCAGCTTAGCTGGGGTGAGCAATCAGCCCCAGCATTTT
TRBJ2-3 | 14 | . | . | TRBV6-1 | CASSESGDTDTQYF | TGTGCCAGCAGTGAATCGGGGGACACAGATACGCAGTATTTT
TRBJ2-2 | 16 | TRBD1 | few | TRBV5-4 | CASSSSQGARTGELFF | TGTGCCAGCAGCTCGTCGCAGGGGGCGAGGACCGGGGAGCTGTTTTTT
TRBJ1-1 | 13 | . | many | TRBV7-2 | CVSSPPMNTEAFF | TGTGTCAGCAGCCCGCCCATGAACACTGAAGCTTTCTTT
TRBJ1-5 | 11 | . | many | TRBV12-3/TRBV12-4 | CASTAGGAQHF | TGTGCCAGCACCGCTGGGGGGGCCCAGCATTTT
TRBJ2-7 | 14 | TRBD2 | many | TRBV7-2 | CASSLVAGAYEQYF | TGTGCCAGCAGCTTAGTAGCGGGAGCCTACGAGCAGTACTTC
TRBJ1-3 | 17 | . | many | TRBV28 | CASSPRVGQLSGNTIYF | TGTGCCAGCAGCCCCCGCGTAGGACAGCTCTCTGGAAACACCATATATTTT
TRBJ2-7 | 15 | TRBD1 | many | TRBV12-3/TRBV12-4 | CASSSETGGNNEQYF | TGTGCCAGCAGTTCAGAAACAGGGGGAAATAACGAGCAGTACTTC
TRBJ1-6 | 14 | TRBD1 | few | TRBV30 | CAWSINRGNSPLHF | TGTGCCTGGAGTATTAACAGGGGTAATTCACCCCTCCACTTT
TRBJ1-4 | 12 | TRBD1 | . | TRBV29-1 | CSVLRQGEKLFF | TGCAGCGTACTCCGACAGGGAGAAAAACTGTTTTTT
TRBJ1-4 | 13 | . | many | TRBV6-2/TRBV6-3 | CASSGTTNEKLFF | TGTGCCAGCAGCGGAACAACTAATGAAAAACTGTTTTTT
TRBJ2-1 | 15 | TRBD1 | . | TRBV13 | CAGSLVLDRDNEQFF | TGTGCCGGCAGCTTAGTCTTGGACAGGGACAATGAGCAGTTCTTC
TRBJ2-7 | 15 | TRBD1 | . | TRBV9 | CASSTTRDRGYEQYF | TGTGCCAGCAGCACCACCCGGGACAGGGGCTACGAGCAGTACTTC